This T cell receptor (beta chain) came from a study of T cell responses to AZD1222 COVID-19 vaccine. About the study: Analyses pooled second doses at about 4 or about 12 weeks.

Note on this clone: As yet, its antigen is unknown.

J was trimmed by 4 bases and V by 3 bases; bases with no gene match: 5. The CDR3 consists of 14 residues. Germline CDR1 reads SGHNT; CDR2 reads YYREEE (reference sequence). Whole-study results and caveats: At 160-218 and 743-854, vaccine-associated CD4 TCRs were dominant, and they spanned spike. The donor cohort was predominantly white British with a female majority, and clonal diversity may have been underestimated.

Assay: immunoSEQ multiplex PCR; the TCRdb copy retains only in-frame clones and omits some. This table holds approximately 110,000 clones, 85% to 90% found once. The origin of this receptor is an adult in good health. The chain combines TRBV5-4 with TRBJ2-3; TRBD1 matches at 7 bases. The sample in question was peripheral blood, obtained on day 0 of AZD1222 vaccination. The DNA of the CDR3 is TGTGCCAGCAGCTCCAGACAGGGACCAGATACGCAGTATTTT. It encodes CASSSRQGPDTQYF.